This paragraph covers one T cell receptor (beta chain) sequence. The record originates from a study of blood T cell repertoires in COVID-19. Study-wide context: From T cells, B-cell-depleted T cells, or PBMCs came the material, which was cDNA or gDNA.

In the original processing: The authors estimated nucleated cell counts from reference gene primer amplification. TCRdb's copy holds only in-frame clones and misses some; the assay was immunoSEQ multiplex PCR. V and J calls and clone size are as listed in that table; D and trimming were resolved from the DNA. The sample lists some 160,000 clones, about 87% occurring once. V was clipped by 2 bases and J by 5 bases, with 18 bases between them. This CDR3 has 16 residues. Germline V lookup: CDR1 LGHDT, CDR2 YNNKEL (reference sequence). The J gene is TRBJ2-5, the V gene TRBV3-1 (or the pseudogene TRBV3-2); D is possibly TRBD2 (6 bases). The sequenced material came from peripheral blood. The receptor comes from a woman aged 70-85 years with COVID-19, enrolled during active disease. In nucleotides, the CDR3 is TGTGCCAGCAGCCAACCTCTTCGGGGGTCAGGGGAGACCCAGTACTTC. It translates to CASSQPLRGSGETQYF.